The T cell receptor beta chain described here comes from a study of blood T cells in healthy people across ages. Samples each yielded at least 5 micrograms of total RNA. This clonotype was picked up many times. The antigen remains unidentified. Sequence at one end of the junction differs from germline and may be a read error. Study conclusions and caveats: Significant beta diversity loss was already apparent by age approximately 37, declining roughly linearly. Compared with aged donors, long-lived donors showed fewer expanded clones, suggesting selection.

It was with a sample-barcoded 5' primer and a J-beta primer mix that a second PCR of about 6 to 11 cycles was run. TCRdb called the 5' RACE reads again in MiXCR, with one record for every CDR3 protein. The sample includes some 1.7 million distinct CDR3 sequences, roughly 27% of them seen just once. Sequences were obtained from blood. This receptor was obtained from a woman aged 25 to 45 in good health.

CDR3 amino acids: CASSSGVNEQFF. CDR3 sequence (DNA): TGTGCCAGCTCCTCCGGCGTCAATGAGCAGTTCTTC. The chain couples TRBV5-1 to TRBJ2-1; D gene ambiguous. The V gene's germline CDR1 is SGHRS and CDR2 YFSETQ. This CDR3 is 12 amino acids long.